The 10 T cell receptor beta chains below all came from one sample that was sequenced in a study of cytomegalovirus exposure and HLA in healthy donors. The study ran its PCR with 60 Vbeta and 13 Jbeta primers. Method: immunoSEQ multiplex PCR; TCRdb's copy keeps in-frame clones and lacks some. The table shows some 190,000 clones, with about 85% occurring only once. Sample: PBMCs. The receptor set was obtained from a girl aged 5 to 17 in good health and CMV-seropositive.

The genes are TRBV12-5 and TRBJ1-2, with 11 bases that match TRBD1. Losses at the gene ends were 5 bases for V and 7 bases for J; bases not matched to a gene: 12. CDR3 length: 16 residues. The germline gives CDR1 LGHNT, CDR2 FRNRAP. CDR3 in amino acids: CASGPRTGGATIGYTF. CDR3 bases: TGTGCTAGTGGTCCCCGGACAGGGGGCGCAACAATTGGCTACACCTTC.

The genes are TRBV10-3 and TRBJ2-3; TRBD2 aligns across 8 bases. Germline V lookup: CDR1 ENHRY, CDR2 SYGVKD. V shed 0 bases and J 0 bases; nucleotides not matched to a gene: 2. CDR3 size: 16 residues. CDR3 sequence: CAISESRTSSTDTQYF. The CDR3 DNA is TGTGCCATCAGTGAGTCGAGGACTAGCAGCACAGATACGCAGTATTTT.

V usage is TRBV29-1 and J usage is TRBJ1-2; the D gene is possibly TRBD1 (6 bases). This CDR3 has 12 residues. Germline CDR1 and CDR2: SQVTM and ANQGSEA. The V and J ends lost 5 bases and 4 bases respectively, with 11 bases between them. The CDR3 reads CSVLRGGYGYTF. DNA of the CDR3: TGCAGCGTTCTCCGAGGGGGCTATGGCTACACCTTC.

The V gene is TRBV29-1, the J gene TRBJ2-1; 10 nucleotides agree with TRBD2. This CDR3 has 18 residues. The germline CDR1 and CDR2 sequences are SQVTM and ANQGSEA. The trim removed 0 bases at V and 4 bases at J, leaving 12 bases unmatched. This CDR3 reads CSVEDLPRLAGGYNEQFF. Written as DNA, the CDR3 is TGCAGCGTTGAAGATCTGCCCCGACTAGCGGGTGGGTACAATGAGCAGTTCTTC.

This clone was seen a few times. DNA for the CDR3: TGCAGCGTCAGGGTTCGAGGAAACACCATATATTTT. Translated: CSVRVRGNTIYF. This rearrangement joins TRBV29-1 to TRBJ1-3, with D possibly matching TRBD1 (5 bases). This CDR3 spans 12 amino acids. V was clipped by 6 bases and J by 4 bases, with 10 bases between them. Per germline, CDR1 SQVTM and CDR2 ANQGSEA.

This chain links TRBV28 with TRBJ2-5; unclear D gene. V was cut by 3 bases and J by 5 bases, with 10 bases left in between. Germline V gives CDR1 MDHEN, CDR2 SYDVKM. This CDR3 contains 13 residues. As DNA, the CDR3 is TGTGCCAGCAGTTTCACGGGTACCGAGACCCAGTACTTC. It encodes CASSFTGTETQYF.

The chain is built from TRBV5-1 and TRBJ2-7, with 7 bases fitting TRBD1. Germline CDR1 reads SGHRS; CDR2 reads YFSETQ. Unmatched junction bases numbered 4, after V lost 4 bases and J lost 0 bases. The CDR3 runs to 14 residues. In DNA form, the CDR3 reads TGCGCCAGCAGCCCTTGGGACAGCTCCTACGAGCAGTACTTC. This sequence encodes CASSPWDSSYEQYF.

The rearrangement links TRBV15 to TRBJ2-1; D is perhaps TRBD2 (6 bases). V lost 0 bases, J lost 6 bases, and 12 bases lay in between. This CDR3 is 15 amino acids long. The germline CDR1 and CDR2 sequences are LNHNV and YYDKDF (reference sequence). Here the CDR3 DNA reads TGTGCCACCAGCAGAGATTTGGGGGACTTCAATGAGCAGTTCTTC. This translates into CATSRDLGDFNEQFF.

Regarding this clone: One junction end does not reproduce the germline sequence, and a read error may be involved. The CDR3 nucleotides are TGTGCTAGCAGCTTAGCACAGGGTGACGAGCAGTACTTC. Translation gives CASSLAQGDEQYF. The chain couples TRBV7-7 to TRBJ2-7; the D gene is possibly TRBD1 (6 bases). The CDR3 spans 13 residues. Germline V gene sequence: CDR1 SSHAT, CDR2 FNYEAQ (reference sequence).

Notes on this clone: A read error may produce the germline difference seen at one junction end. The genes are TRBV7-7 and TRBJ2-7; 11 bases agree with TRBD1. The CDR3 sequence is 14 residues long. The germline CDR1 and CDR2 sequences are SSHAT and FNYEAQ (reference sequence). CDR3 bases: TGTGCTAGCAGCCCCGGGACAGGGGGAACCGAGCAGTACTTC. This translates into CASSPGTGGTEQYF.